Listed below are T cell receptor beta chains from one sample, sequenced in a study of T cell responses to AZD1222 COVID-19 vaccine. Produced via immunoSEQ multiplex PCR; TCRdb's table is partial and in-frame only. Here the sample spans about 150,000 clones, over 85% being singletons. The sample was peripheral blood, taken on day 0 of AZD1222 vaccination. Receptors originate from an adult in good health. CDR3s include the opening cysteine and the closing phenylalanine or tryptophan. Each record gives: CDR3 protein, CDR3 DNA, V gene, CDR3 length, D gene, J gene, clone size. The D gene is left open where the match is weak. Clone size appears in some rows only: once, few, many, or a class for an expanded clone.

CDR3: CASSPTRGDTGELFF; DNA: TGCGCCAGCAGCCCTACTAGGGGGGACACCGGGGAGCTGTTTTTT; V: TRBV5-1; length: 15; D: NA; J: TRBJ2-2; size: once
CDR3: CASSWDQNQPQHF; DNA: TGTGCCAGCAGCTGGGATCAAAATCAGCCCCAGCATTTT; V: TRBV6-2/TRBV6-3; length: 13; D: NA; J: TRBJ1-5; size: NA
CDR3: CASSEVLAGGINEQFF; DNA: TGTGCCAGCAGTGAAGTCCTAGCGGGAGGGATAAATGAGCAGTTCTTC; V: TRBV6-1; length: 16; D: TRBD2; J: TRBJ2-1; size: NA
CDR3: CASTLSGSSDTQYF; DNA: TGTGCCAGCACCCTAAGCGGGAGTTCCGATACGCAGTATTTT; V: TRBV27; length: 14; D: TRBD2; J: TRBJ2-3; size: NA
CDR3: CASSSSGHSYEQYF; DNA: TGCGCCAGCAGCTCGTCGGGACATTCCTACGAGCAGTACTTC; V: TRBV5-1; length: 14; D: NA; J: TRBJ2-7; size: NA
CDR3: CASGDYEQYF; DNA: TGTGCTAGCGGGGACTACGAGCAGTACTTC; V: TRBV12-5; length: 10; D: NA; J: TRBJ2-7; size: NA
CDR3: CASSLRASGMFITNEQFF; DNA: TGTGCCAGCAGCTTAAGGGCTAGCGGGATGTTTATTACAAATGAGCAGTTCTTC; V: TRBV11-2; length: 18; D: TRBD2; J: TRBJ2-1; size: NA
CDR3: CASSLRDSQPQHF; DNA: TGTGCCAGCAGCTTGAGGGACAGTCAGCCCCAGCATTTT; V: TRBV7-9; length: 13; D: TRBD1; J: TRBJ1-5; size: few
CDR3: CASSLAGSNTDTQYF; DNA: TGTGCCAGCAGTCTAGCGGGAAGTAACACAGATACGCAGTATTTT; V: TRBV6-5; length: 15; D: TRBD2; J: TRBJ2-3; size: once
CDR3: CATSRDWVGSSYNSPLHF; DNA: TGTGCCACCAGCAGAGATTGGGTGGGGAGCTCCTATAATTCACCCCTCCACTTT; V: TRBV15; length: 18; D: NA; J: TRBJ1-6; size: once
CDR3: CASSLYAGDQPQHF; DNA: TGTGCCAGCAGCTTATACGCCGGGGATCAGCCCCAGCATTTT; V: TRBV7-2; length: 14; D: NA; J: TRBJ1-5; size: NA
CDR3: CASGSLISGANVLTF; DNA: TGTGCTAGTGGTTCACTCATCTCTGGGGCCAACGTCCTGACTTTC; V: TRBV12-5; length: 15; D: NA; J: TRBJ2-6; size: NA
CDR3: CASSLIGTSGFNEQFF; DNA: TGTGCCAGCAGCTTAATCGGGACTAGCGGGTTCAATGAGCAGTTCTTC; V: TRBV7-9; length: 16; D: TRBD2; J: TRBJ2-1; size: NA
CDR3: CATSFPSSNTGELFF; DNA: TGTGCCACCAGTTTCCCCAGCTCGAACACCGGGGAGCTGTTTTTT; V: TRBV15; length: 15; D: NA; J: TRBJ2-2; size: NA
CDR3: CASSLWDRGRPETQYF; DNA: TGTGCCAGCAGTTTATGGGACAGGGGGCGACCAGAGACCCAGTACTTC; V: TRBV28; length: 16; D: TRBD1; J: TRBJ2-5; size: few
CDR3: CASSVGGAEAFF; DNA: TGTGCCAGCAGCGTAGGGGGCGCTGAAGCTTTCTTT; V: TRBV9; length: 12; D: NA; J: TRBJ1-1; size: NA
CDR3: CASSELGRTYEQYF; DNA: TGTGCCAGCAGTGAACTGGGCAGAACCTACGAGCAGTACTTC; V: TRBV6-1; length: 14; D: NA; J: TRBJ2-7; size: NA
CDR3: CASSQETREVGKNEQFF; DNA: TGCGCCAGCAGCCAAGAAACCCGGGAGGTGGGCAAAAATGAGCAGTTCTTC; V: TRBV4-1; length: 17; D: TRBD2; J: TRBJ2-1; size: NA
CDR3: CASSPRDRGVGGYTF; DNA: TGTGCCAGCAGCCCCCGGGACAGGGGGGTCGGTGGCTACACCTTC; V: TRBV7-3; length: 15; D: TRBD1; J: TRBJ1-2; size: once
CDR3: CASSPGQEGVLDEQYF; DNA: TGTGCCAGCAGCCCCGGCCAAGAGGGAGTCCTCGACGAGCAGTACTTC; V: TRBV9; length: 16; D: NA; J: TRBJ2-7; size: NA
CDR3: CATSDFSGAGGDNEQFF; DNA: TGTGCCACCAGTGATTTCTCGGGGGCGGGAGGGGACAATGAGCAGTTCTTC; V: TRBV24-1; length: 17; D: TRBD2; J: TRBJ2-1; size: NA
CDR3: CASSWEQGAQYF; DNA: TGTGCCAGCAGTTGGGAACAGGGGGCGCAGTATTTT; V: TRBV12-3/TRBV12-4; length: 12; D: TRBD1; J: TRBJ2-3; size: once
CDR3: CASSPTGGYEQYF; DNA: TGTGCCAGCAGCCCAACAGGGGGCTACGAGCAGTACTTC; V: TRBV12-3/TRBV12-4; length: 13; D: TRBD1; J: TRBJ2-7; size: NA
CDR3: CASSDSQTEADTQYF; DNA: TGTGCCAGCAGTGACTCCCAGACAGAAGCAGATACGCAGTATTTT; V: TRBV6-4; length: 15; D: NA; J: TRBJ2-3; size: NA
CDR3: CASSFGGSIDEQFF; DNA: TGTGCCAGCAGCTTTGGCGGGAGTATAGATGAGCAGTTCTTC; V: TRBV7-2; length: 14; D: TRBD2; J: TRBJ2-1; size: NA
CDR3: CASSQRAVAGVNEQYF; DNA: TGTGCCAGCAGCCAACGCGCTGTAGCGGGAGTCAACGAGCAGTACTTC; V: TRBV16; length: 16; D: TRBD2; J: TRBJ2-7; size: NA
CDR3: CASSPGQGDYEQYF; DNA: TGTGCCAGTAGCCCGGGACAGGGAGATTACGAGCAGTACTTC; V: TRBV19; length: 14; D: TRBD1; J: TRBJ2-7; size: NA
CDR3: CASSIRGVVNTEAFF; DNA: TGTGCCAGTAGTATAAGGGGAGTGGTGAACACTGAAGCTTTCTTT; V: TRBV19; length: 15; D: NA; J: TRBJ1-1; size: NA
CDR3: CASSLGGGTPLHF; DNA: TGTGCCAGCAGCTTGGGAGGGGGAACACCCCTCCACTTT; V: TRBV5-8; length: 13; D: NA; J: TRBJ1-6; size: NA
CDR3: CAWSPGLAGGENTGELFF; DNA: TGTGCCTGGAGCCCAGGACTAGCGGGAGGGGAGAACACCGGGGAGCTGTTTTTT; V: TRBV30; length: 18; D: TRBD2; J: TRBJ2-2; size: NA
CDR3: CASSPDREGTNEKLFF; DNA: TGTGCCAGCAGCCCGGACAGGGAGGGAACTAATGAAAAACTGTTTTTT; V: TRBV3-1/TRBV3-2; length: 16; D: TRBD1; J: TRBJ1-4; size: NA
CDR3: CASSLDTHNSPLHF; DNA: TGCGCCAGCAGCTTGGATACCCATAATTCACCCCTCCACTTT; V: TRBV5-1; length: 14; D: NA; J: TRBJ1-6; size: NA
CDR3: CASSQDGLAGGQFF; DNA: TGCGCCAGCAGCCAAGATGGACTAGCGGGGGGGCAGTTCTTC; V: TRBV4-1; length: 14; D: TRBD2; J: TRBJ2-1; size: NA
CDR3: CASSLRDRGSNQPQHF; DNA: TGTGCCAGCAGCTTGCGTGATAGGGGGAGCAATCAGCCCCAGCATTTT; V: TRBV5-6; length: 16; D: NA; J: TRBJ1-5; size: NA
CDR3: CASSQVGGNRAQPQHF; DNA: TGTGCCAGCAGCCAAGTGGGGGGAAATCGAGCTCAGCCCCAGCATTTT; V: TRBV4-2; length: 16; D: NA; J: TRBJ1-5; size: NA
CDR3: CASSDVGHQGGGYTF; DNA: TGTGCCAGCAGTGATGTTGGGCACCAGGGAGGTGGCTACACCTTC; V: TRBV6-1; length: 15; D: NA; J: TRBJ1-2; size: NA
CDR3: CASSTTGASKYGYTF; DNA: TGTGCCAGCAGTACCACAGGGGCGAGCAAATATGGCTACACCTTC; V: TRBV27; length: 15; D: TRBD1; J: TRBJ1-2; size: once
CDR3: CASSFGGRAGTDTQYF; DNA: TGTGCCAGCAGCTTTGGCGGGAGGGCCGGCACAGATACGCAGTATTTT; V: TRBV5-6; length: 16; D: TRBD2; J: TRBJ2-3; size: NA
CDR3: CAWLGVLGGYGYTF; DNA: TGTGCCTGGTTGGGAGTCCTCGGAGGCTATGGCTACACCTTC; V: TRBV30; length: 14; D: NA; J: TRBJ1-2; size: NA
CDR3: CASSSWTDYGYTF; DNA: TGTGCCAGCAGTTCATGGACAGACTATGGCTACACCTTC; V: TRBV28; length: 13; D: NA; J: TRBJ1-2; size: once
CDR3: CASSPPGSGTDTQYF; DNA: TGTGCCAGCAGCCCCCCGGGTTCCGGCACAGATACGCAGTATTTT; V: TRBV7-2; length: 15; D: NA; J: TRBJ2-3; size: NA